The 24 T cell receptor beta chains below all came from one sample that was sequenced in a study of T cell responses to AZD1222 COVID-19 vaccine. Libraries were prepared by immunoSEQ multiplex PCR; TCRdb keeps only in-frame clonotypes and omits some of them. This table has more than 80,000 clones, 80% to 90% appearing once. The sequencing here drew on peripheral blood, taken 28 days after the second AZD1222 dose. All receptors derive from an adult who received the AZD1222 COVID-19 vaccine.

The V and J genes are TRBV24-1 and TRBJ1-1; D gene ambiguous. In germline, CDR1 is KGHDR, CDR2 SFDVKD. The CDR3 runs to 11 residues. The V end was cut by 4 bases, the J end by 6 bases, with 5 bases between. This chain's CDR3 is CATSEYAEAFF. The CDR3 DNA is TGTGCCACCAGTGAATACGCTGAAGCTTTCTTT.

V is TRBV27 and J is TRBJ2-1; 13 bases are shared with TRBD2. CDR3 size: 16 residues. The germline V gene encodes CDR1 MNHEY and CDR2 SMNVEV (reference sequence). The V segment lost 2 bases and the J segment 7 bases; nucleotides outside the gene matches: 5. CDR3 sequence reads: CASSLGPGLAGNEQFF. In DNA, the CDR3 is TGTGCCAGCAGTTTAGGGCCGGGACTAGCGGGAAATGAGCAGTTCTTC.

The V call is TRBV7-2, the J call TRBJ1-6; D possibly corresponds to TRBD1 (5 bases). Trimming took 8 bases from V and 0 from J, leaving 17 bases between them. From germline, CDR1 is SGHTA and CDR2 FQGNSA. This CDR3 has 17 amino acids. CDR3 protein: CASGQGTYSSYNSPLHF. CDR3 DNA sequence: TGTGCCAGCGGCCAAGGGACGTATAGCTCCTATAATTCACCCCTCCACTTT.

This chain connects TRBV25-1 to TRBJ1-2; no definite D call. With 2 bases removed from V and 5 bases from J, the gap between germline ends came to 9 bases. This CDR3 comprises 13 residues. CDR1 is MGHDK and CDR2 is SYGVNS in the germline V gene. CDR3 protein: CASSESVRYGYTF. CDR3 DNA: TGTGCCAGCAGTGAAAGCGTACGTTATGGCTACACCTTC.

The chain couples TRBV23-1 to TRBJ1-1; D is perhaps TRBD1 (5 bases). TRBV23-1 belongs to the ORF category, with a function that is uncertain. The CDR3 consists of 15 residues. Trimming took 7 bases from V and 0 from J, leaving 15 bases between them. The CDR3 DNA follows: TGCGCCAGCACCCCCTGGTGGGGCTTGAACACTGAAGCTTTCTTT. The encoded protein is CASTPWWGLNTEAFF.

The gene calls are TRBV29-1 and TRBJ2-1, with D possibly TRBD1 on 6 matching bases. The germline gives CDR1 SQVTM, CDR2 ANQGSEA. The CDR3 is 10 amino acids. The V end lost 4 bases, the J end lost 14 bases, and 12 bases lay between the germline ends. The CDR3 bases are TGCAGCGTTGGTGCAGGGGAAGAGTTCTTC. This translates into CSVGAGEEFF.

The rearrangement uses TRBV5-1 and TRBJ2-1, with TRBD1 as a possible D gene (6 bases). V lost 2 bases to trimming and J lost 7 bases, with 13 bases between them. This CDR3 is 14 amino acids long. Germline CDR1 is SGHRS and CDR2 is YFSETQ. Here the CDR3 DNA reads TGCGCCAGCAGCTTAGGGGGTGAGGCGAATGAGCAGTTCTTC. This translates into CASSLGGEANEQFF.

The rearrangement uses TRBV7-2 and TRBJ2-1; D is possibly TRBD1 (6 bases). Germline lookup yields CDR1 SGHTA and CDR2 FQGNSA. CDR3 length: 13 amino acids. Trimming pared 6 bases from V and 8 bases from J, leaving 14 bases between. The CDR3 bases are TGTGCCAGCAGTACAGGGTTGGACTATGAGCAGTTCTTC. Translating gives CASSTGLDYEQFF.

This clone was counted a few times. J is TRBJ1-1 and V is TRBV28; D possibly corresponds to TRBD1 (6 bases). The CDR3 extends over 13 amino acids. V lost 2 bases, J lost 9 bases, and 13 bases lay in between. CDR1 and CDR2 from the germline V gene are MDHEN and SYDVKM. The CDR3 DNA reads as TGTGCCAGCAGTTTAGGCGGACAGAGGAAAGCTTTCTTT. This codes for CASSLGGQRKAFF.

This chain joins TRBV6-2 or TRBV6-3 and TRBJ2-1; D is ambiguous. The CDR3 spans 11 residues. Germline lookup yields CDR1 MNHEY and CDR2 SVGEGT. V was shortened by 6 bases and J by 4 bases, with 4 bases between the two germline ends. CDR3 DNA: TGTGCCAGCAGCACTTACAATGAGCAGTTCTTC. Translating it yields CASSTYNEQFF.

Written as DNA, the CDR3 is TGCGCCAGCAGCCAAGACTCCAACAGGGGGTTTCATCAGCCCCAGCATTTT. It encodes CASSQDSNRGFHQPQHF. This sequence joins TRBV4-1 and TRBJ1-5; 8 bases are a match to TRBD1. Unmatched junction bases numbered 9, after V lost 0 bases and J lost 5 bases. This CDR3 comprises 17 residues. The germline gives CDR1 MGHRA, CDR2 YSYEKL.

V is TRBV18 and J is TRBJ2-1, with D unresolved. This CDR3 region has 13 residues. With 5 bases removed from V and 0 bases from J, the gap between germline ends came to 5 bases. Looked up from germline, CDR1 is KGHSH and CDR2 is LQKENI. DNA for the CDR3: TGTGCCAGCTCAGATAGCTCCTACAATGAGCAGTTCTTC. This codes for CASSDSSYNEQFF. The full variable domain, with the rest looked up from reference TRBV18 and TRBJ2-1, is NAGVMQNPRHLVRRRGQEARLRCSPMKGHSHVYWYRQLPEEGLKFMVYLQKENIIDESGMPKERFSAEFPKEGPSILRIQQVVRGDSAAYFCASSDSSYNEQFFGPGTRLTVL.

The chain has TRBV9 and TRBJ2-5; a possible D gene is TRBD2 (6 bases). Germline CDR1 SGDLS, CDR2 YYNGEE. The CDR3 contains 17 residues. V was clipped by 0 bases and J by 4 bases, with 19 bases between them. The CDR3 spells CASSVADTGSRGETQYF. DNA for the CDR3: TGTGCCAGCAGCGTAGCTGATACCGGGAGCAGAGGAGAGACCCAGTACTTC.

V and J are TRBV5-6 and TRBJ1-2; D is unclear. This CDR3 comprises 14 residues. In germline, CDR1 is SGHDT, CDR2 YYEEEE. Trimming cost V 3 bases and J 2 bases, with 11 bases left between them. CDR3 in DNA: TGTGCCAGCAGCTCCGGCCAGCCCAACTATGGCTACACCTTC. Residues: CASSSGQPNYGYTF.

The chain employs TRBV18 and TRBJ1-2, with D possibly TRBD1 on 5 matching bases. V was pared by 2 bases and J by 4 bases, with 14 bases between. In germline, CDR1 is KGHSH, CDR2 LQKENI. CDR3 length equals 15 residues. This CDR3 reads CASSPTGGTSYGYTF. The CDR3 nucleotides read TGTGCCAGCTCACCAACCGGCGGGACCTCCTATGGCTACACCTTC. The entire variable domain, with the rest obtained from reference TRBV18 and TRBJ1-2, is as follows: NAGVMQNPRHLVRRRGQEARLRCSPMKGHSHVYWYRQLPEEGLKFMVYLQKENIIDESGMPKERFSAEFPKEGPSILRIQQVVRGDSAAYFCASSPTGGTSYGYTFGSGTRLTVV.

The chain recombines TRBV5-1 with TRBJ2-5; no reliable D call. Per the germline V gene, CDR1 is SGHRS and CDR2 is YFSETQ. Trimming took off 4 bases at V and 5 bases at J, with 12 bases between the two ends. The CDR3 runs 13 residues. CDR3 sequence reads: CASSALGAETQYF. The CDR3 DNA is TGCGCCAGCAGCGCCCTGGGCGCGGAGACCCAGTACTTC.

The chain joins TRBV6-5 to TRBJ1-1, with D unresolved. Germline values: CDR1 MNHEY, CDR2 SVGAGI. The CDR3 is 14 residues long. Trimming cost V 0 bases and J 4 bases, with 9 bases left between them. CDR3 DNA sequence: TGTGCCAGCAGTTACTCCTCCGTGGGCACTGAAGCTTTCTTT. It specifies CASSYSSVGTEAFF.

The chain links TRBV9 to TRBJ2-1, with 10 nucleotides matching TRBD2. J lost 9 bases, V lost 0 bases, and 6 bases had no gene match. The germline gives CDR1 SGDLS, CDR2 YYNGEE. The CDR3 covers 15 residues. The CDR3 bases are TGTGCCAGCAGCGTAGATCAGCGGGGGGGCGGTGAGCAGTTCTTC. This sequence encodes CASSVDQRGGGEQFF.

J is TRBJ1-2 and V is TRBV19; D unresolved. The CDR3 is 13 residues long. The germline gives CDR1 LNHDA, CDR2 SQIVND (reference sequence). Trimming took off 6 bases at V and 11 bases at J, with 19 bases between the two ends. The CDR3 nucleotides are TGTGCCAGTAGCCCGGGTCAGGCCCTAACATACACCTTC. It codes for CASSPGQALTYTF.

The chain carries TRBV15 and TRBJ2-1; TRBD2 aligns across 9 bases. The V gene end was trimmed by 11 bases and the J gene end by 5 bases; junction bases not matched to a gene: 10. The CDR3 consists of 14 residues. Germline CDR1 is LNHNV and CDR2 is YYDKDF (reference sequence). The CDR3 sequence: CASTPAGGNNEQFF. The CDR3 DNA sequence: TGTGCCTCCACCCCAGCGGGAGGCAACAATGAGCAGTTCTTC.

The chain joins TRBV9 to TRBJ1-6; D is undetermined. The CDR3 is made up of 16 amino acids. In germline, CDR1 is SGDLS, CDR2 YYNGEE. Deletions cut 0 bases from V and 0 bases from J, with 7 bases between. The CDR3 DNA reads as TGTGCCAGCAGCGTAGATGTGGACTCCTATAATTCACCCCTCCACTTT. Translation: CASSVDVDSYNSPLHF.

The V and J genes are TRBV27 and TRBJ2-1; 12 bases match TRBD2. This CDR3 has 18 residues. The germline CDR1 and CDR2 sequences are MNHEY and SMNVEV (reference sequence). V was clipped by 2 bases and J by 6 bases; unmatched bases: 11. The CDR3 DNA reads as TGTGCCAGCAGTTTACGGGGGAGACTAGCGGGAGTGGGCAATGAGCAGTTCTTC. The encoded protein is CASSLRGRLAGVGNEQFF.

The chain employs TRBV12-5 and TRBJ1-1; 8 bases match TRBD1. Losses at the gene ends were 7 bases for V and 0 bases for J; bases not matched to a gene: 7. From germline, CDR1 is LGHNT and CDR2 FRNRAP. The CDR3 runs to 15 residues. The CDR3 bases are TGTGCTAGTGTCCCAGGGGGCTCAATGAACACTGAAGCTTTCTTT. Amino acid sequence: CASVPGGSMNTEAFF.

This clone was observed once. This chain uses TRBV7-6 with TRBJ2-7; 10 nucleotides line up with TRBD2. There are 15 residues in the CDR3. The V and J ends lost 4 bases and 3 bases, in that order; junction bases with no gene match: 6. The germline gives CDR1 SGHVS, CDR2 FNYEAQ. CDR3 residues: CASSSSGRIDYEQYF. The CDR3 region has the DNA TGTGCCAGCAGCTCTAGCGGGAGAATTGACTACGAGCAGTACTTC.